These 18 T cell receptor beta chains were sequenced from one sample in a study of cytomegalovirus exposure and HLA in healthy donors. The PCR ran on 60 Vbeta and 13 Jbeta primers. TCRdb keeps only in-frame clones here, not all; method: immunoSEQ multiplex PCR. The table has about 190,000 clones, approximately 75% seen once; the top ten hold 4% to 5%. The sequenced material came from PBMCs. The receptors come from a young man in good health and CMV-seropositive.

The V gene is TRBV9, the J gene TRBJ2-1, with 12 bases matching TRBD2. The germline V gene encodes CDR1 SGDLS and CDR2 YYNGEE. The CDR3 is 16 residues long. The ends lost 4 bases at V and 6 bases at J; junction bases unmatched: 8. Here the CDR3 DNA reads TGTGCCAGCAGCTCCCCCCCGGGACTAGCGGGCAATGAGCAGTTCTTC. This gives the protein CASSSPPGLAGNEQFF.

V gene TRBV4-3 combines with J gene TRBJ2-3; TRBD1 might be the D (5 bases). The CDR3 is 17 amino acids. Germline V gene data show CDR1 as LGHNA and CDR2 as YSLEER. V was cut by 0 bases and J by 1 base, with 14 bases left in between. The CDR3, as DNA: TGCGCCAGCAGCCAAGATGGCCAGGGAATGGGCACAGATACGCAGTATTTT. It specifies CASSQDGQGMGTDTQYF.

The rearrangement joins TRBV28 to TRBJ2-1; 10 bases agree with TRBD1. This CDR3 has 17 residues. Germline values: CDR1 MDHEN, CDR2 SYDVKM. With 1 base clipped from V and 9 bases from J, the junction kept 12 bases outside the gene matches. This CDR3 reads CASSLLPGQGGVSEQFF. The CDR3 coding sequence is TGTGCCAGCAGTTTATTGCCCGGACAGGGGGGGGTCAGTGAGCAGTTCTTC. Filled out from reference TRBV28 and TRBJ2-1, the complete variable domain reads DVKVTQSSRYLVKRTGEKVFLECVQDMDHENMFWYRQDPGLGLRLIYFSYDVKMKEKGDIPEGYSVSREKKERFSLILESASTNQTSMYLCASSLLPGQGGVSEQFFGPGTRLTVL.

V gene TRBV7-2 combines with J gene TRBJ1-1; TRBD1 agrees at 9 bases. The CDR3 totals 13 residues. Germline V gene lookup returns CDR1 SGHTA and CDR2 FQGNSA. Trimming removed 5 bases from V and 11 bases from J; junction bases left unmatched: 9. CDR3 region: CASSEASGTGAFF. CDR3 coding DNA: TGTGCCAGCAGCGAGGCCTCCGGGACAGGGGCTTTCTTT.

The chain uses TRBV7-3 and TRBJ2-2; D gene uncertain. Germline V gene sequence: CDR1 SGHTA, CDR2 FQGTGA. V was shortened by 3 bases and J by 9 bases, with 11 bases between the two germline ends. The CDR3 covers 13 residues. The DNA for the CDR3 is TGTGCCAGCAGCTTCCCGTCTTCCCGGGAGCTGTTTTTT. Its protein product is CASSFPSSRELFF.

The CDR3 DNA is TGCGCCAGCAGCCAAAGACTAGCGGGGTCCTACGAGCAGTACTTC. This sequence encodes CASSQRLAGSYEQYF. The genes are TRBV4-3 and TRBJ2-7; 11 nucleotides align to TRBD2. Losses at the gene ends were 2 bases for V and 1 base for J; bases not matched to a gene: 1. From germline, CDR1 is LGHNA and CDR2 YSLEER. This CDR3 is built from 15 residues.

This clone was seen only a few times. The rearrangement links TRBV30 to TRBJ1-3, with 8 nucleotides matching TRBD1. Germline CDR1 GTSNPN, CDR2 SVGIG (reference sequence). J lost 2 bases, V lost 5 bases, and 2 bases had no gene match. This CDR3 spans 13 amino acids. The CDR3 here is CAWETGAGNTIYF. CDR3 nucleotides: TGTGCCTGGGAGACAGGGGCTGGAAACACCATATATTTT.

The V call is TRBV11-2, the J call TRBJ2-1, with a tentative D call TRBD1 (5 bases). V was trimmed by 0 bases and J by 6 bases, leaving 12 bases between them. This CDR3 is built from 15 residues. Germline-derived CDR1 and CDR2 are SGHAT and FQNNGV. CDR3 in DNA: TGTGCCAGCAGCTTAGATCGGACAACGAGCAATGAGCAGTTCTTC. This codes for CASSLDRTTSNEQFF.

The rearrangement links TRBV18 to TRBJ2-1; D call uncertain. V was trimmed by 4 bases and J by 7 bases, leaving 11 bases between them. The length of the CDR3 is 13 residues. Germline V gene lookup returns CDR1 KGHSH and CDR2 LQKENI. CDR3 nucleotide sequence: TGTGCCAGCTCACAAGGTTCCGGGAATGAGCAGTTCTTC. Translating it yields CASSQGSGNEQFF.

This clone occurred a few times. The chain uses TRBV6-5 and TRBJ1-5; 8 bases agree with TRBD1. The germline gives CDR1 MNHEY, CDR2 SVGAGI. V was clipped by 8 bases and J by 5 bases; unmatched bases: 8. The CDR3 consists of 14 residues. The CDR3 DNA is TGTGCCAGCGCCTGGACAGGGTTCGATCAGCCCCAGCATTTT. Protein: CASAWTGFDQPQHF.

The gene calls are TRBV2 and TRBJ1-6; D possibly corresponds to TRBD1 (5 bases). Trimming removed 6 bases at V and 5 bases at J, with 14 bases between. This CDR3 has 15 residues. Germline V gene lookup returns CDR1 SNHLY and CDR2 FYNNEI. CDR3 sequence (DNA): TGTGCCAGCAGATTTGACAGTACCCATAATTCACCCCTCCACTTT. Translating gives CASRFDSTHNSPLHF.

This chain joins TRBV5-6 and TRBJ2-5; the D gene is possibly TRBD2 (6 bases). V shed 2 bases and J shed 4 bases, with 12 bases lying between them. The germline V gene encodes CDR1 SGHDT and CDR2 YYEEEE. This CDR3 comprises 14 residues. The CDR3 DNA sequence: TGTGCCAGCAGCTTTGGAGGGGTGGGAGAGACCCAGTACTTC. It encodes CASSFGGVGETQYF.

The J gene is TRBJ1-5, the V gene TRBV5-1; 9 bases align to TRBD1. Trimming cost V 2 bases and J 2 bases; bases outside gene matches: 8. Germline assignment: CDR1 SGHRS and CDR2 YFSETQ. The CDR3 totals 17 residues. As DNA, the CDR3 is TGCGCCAGCAGCTTTCTTCCGACAGGGGGAGGCAATCAGCCCCAGCATTTT. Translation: CASSFLPTGGGNQPQHF. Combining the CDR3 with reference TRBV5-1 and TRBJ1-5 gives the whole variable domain KAGVTQTPRYLIKTRGQQVTLSCSPISGHRSVSWYQQTPGQGLQFLFEYFSETQRNKGNFPGRFSGRQFSNSRSEMNVSTLELGDSALYLCASSFLPTGGGNQPQHFGDGTRLSIL.

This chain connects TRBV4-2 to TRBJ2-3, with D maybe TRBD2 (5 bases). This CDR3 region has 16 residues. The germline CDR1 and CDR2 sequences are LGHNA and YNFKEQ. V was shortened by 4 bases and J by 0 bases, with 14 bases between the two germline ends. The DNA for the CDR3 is TGTGCCAGCAGCCGAGCGCAGCGGACTAGCACAGATACGCAGTATTTT. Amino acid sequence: CASSRAQRTSTDTQYF.

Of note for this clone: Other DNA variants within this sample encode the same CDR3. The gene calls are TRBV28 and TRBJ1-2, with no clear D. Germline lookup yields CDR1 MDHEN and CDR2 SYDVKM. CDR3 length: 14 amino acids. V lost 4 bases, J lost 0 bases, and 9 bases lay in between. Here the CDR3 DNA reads TGTGCCAGCAGTTCGGGTCCTCCTAACTATGGCTACACCTTC. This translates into CASSSGPPNYGYTF.

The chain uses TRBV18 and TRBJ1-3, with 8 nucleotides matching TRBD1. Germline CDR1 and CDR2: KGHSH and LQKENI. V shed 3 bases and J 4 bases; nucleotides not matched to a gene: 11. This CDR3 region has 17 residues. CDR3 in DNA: TGTGCCAGCTCACCGCAGAAAGGACAGGGCATAGGAAACACCATATATTTT. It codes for CASSPQKGQGIGNTIYF.

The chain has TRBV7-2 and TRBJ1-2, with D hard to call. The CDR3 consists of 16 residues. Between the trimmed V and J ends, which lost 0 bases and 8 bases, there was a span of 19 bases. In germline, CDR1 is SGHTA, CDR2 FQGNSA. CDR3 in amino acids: CASSLAFPRTGGGYTF. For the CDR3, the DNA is TGTGCCAGCAGCTTAGCCTTTCCCCGGACCGGAGGGGGCTACACCTTC.

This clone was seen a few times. Here the CDR3 reads CASSQVPGGAGEQYF. The CDR3 nucleotides are TGCGCCAGCAGCCAAGTGCCAGGAGGGGCCGGCGAGCAGTACTTC. The genes are TRBV4-3 and TRBJ2-7; TRBD2 is a possible D gene (6 bases). Germline CDR1 and CDR2: LGHNA and YSLEER. Trimming took 1 base from V and 6 from J, leaving 16 bases between them. This CDR3 is 15 amino acids long.